Following are 21 T cell receptor beta chains from one sample sequenced in a study of blood T cell repertoires in COVID-19. TCRdb's table, derived via immunoSEQ multiplex PCR, lists solely in-frame clones and lacks some. In the table there are about 75,000 clones, approximately 92% of which are singletons. The sequenced sample was peripheral blood. The receptors originated from a human donor in a cohort sampled during active COVID-19.

This chain links TRBV5-8 with TRBJ1-4; the D gene is possibly TRBD1 (6 bases). Trimming took off 4 bases at V and 9 bases at J, with 16 bases between the two ends. The CDR3 loop spans 14 amino acids. Germline CDR1 SGHTS, CDR2 YDEGEE. The CDR3 coding sequence is TGTGCCAGCAGCCGTCGGGGGGCAGAGAAAAAACTGTTTTTT. Translated: CASSRRGAEKKLFF.

The rearrangement links TRBV19 to TRBJ2-5; perhaps TRBD2 as D (6 bases). The V and J ends lost 1 base and 4 bases respectively, with 16 bases between them. Per the germline V gene, CDR1 is LNHDA and CDR2 is SQIVND (reference sequence). CDR3 length: 16 residues. CDR3 sequence (DNA): TGTGCCAGTAGTATAGTCCCCGGGAGCGCGGGAGAGACCCAGTACTTC. The encoded protein is CASSIVPGSAGETQYF.

In the case of this clone: At one of its ends the junction is not consistent with the germline gene, which may arise from a read error. The same CDR3 arises from other DNA sequences in this sample as well. The CDR3 loop reads CASSPGHSSGNTIYF. In DNA, the CDR3 is TGTGCCAGCAGCCCGGGACATAGTTCTGGAAACACTATATATTTT. V and J are TRBV5-8 and TRBJ1-3, with D perhaps matching TRBD1 (6 bases). The germline gives CDR1 SGHTS, CDR2 YDEGEE. The CDR3 sequence is 15 residues long.

The chain has TRBV7-9 and TRBJ1-1; 7 bases line up with TRBD1. CDR1 SEHNR and CDR2 FQNEAQ come from the germline V gene (reference sequence). V gave up 6 bases and J gave up 7 bases; unmatched junction bases: 8. The CDR3 is 13 amino acids. The CDR3 reads CASRPTGTDEAFF. The DNA for the CDR3 is TGTGCCAGCAGACCCACCGGGACAGATGAAGCTTTCTTT. The variable domain in full, with the rest retrieved from reference TRBV7-9 and TRBJ1-1, is DTGVSQNPRHKITKRGQNVTFRCDPISEHNRLYWYRQTLGQGPEFLTYFQNEAQLEKSRLLSDRFSAERPKGSFSTLEIQRTEQGDSAMYLCASRPTGTDEAFFGQGTRLTVV.

This chain joins TRBV30 and TRBJ2-7; 8 nucleotides line up with TRBD2. Germline CDR1 is GTSNPN and CDR2 is SVGIG (reference sequence). V shed 0 bases and J 6 bases; nucleotides not matched to a gene: 1. The CDR3 totals 12 residues. This chain's CDR3 is CAWSVRGGEQYF. CDR3 DNA sequence: TGTGCCTGGAGTGTACGGGGGGGCGAGCAGTACTTC. The full variable domain, rest sourced from reference TRBV30 and TRBJ2-7, is SQTIHQWPATLVQPVGSPLSLECTVEGTSNPNLYWYRQAAGRGLQLLFYSVGIGQISSEVPQNLSASRPQDRQFILSSKKLLLSDSGFYLCAWSVRGGEQYFGPGTRLTVT.

This clone is deemed medium-sized. V usage is TRBV7-8 and J usage is TRBJ2-7; D possibly corresponds to TRBD2 (5 bases). The germline CDR1 and CDR2 sequences are SGHVS and FQNEAQ. This CDR3 comprises 16 residues. Trimming removed 5 bases at V and 0 bases at J, with 17 bases between. In DNA form, the CDR3 reads TGTGCCAGCAGCCCCTCGAGGGTGTCTCGCTCCTACGAGCAGTACTTC. Translated, it gives CASSPSRVSRSYEQYF.

This chain joins TRBV6-1 and TRBJ2-5, with TRBD1 matching 8 bases. The J segment lost 5 bases and the V segment lost 3 bases, leaving 14 bases of the junction unmatched. The CDR3 sequence is 17 residues long. Germline CDR1 is MNHNS and CDR2 is SASEGT. CDR3 DNA: TGTGCCAGCAGTGATTGGACAGGGATGAATCGACAGGAGACCCAGTACTTC. Its translation is CASSDWTGMNRQETQYF.

V usage is TRBV5-4 and J usage is TRBJ2-1; D perhaps matches TRBD1 (6 bases). This CDR3 comprises 15 residues. V lost 4 bases and J lost 2, with 13 bases in between. CDR1 and CDR2 from the germline V gene are SGHNT and YYREEE (reference sequence). The CDR3 nucleotides read TGTGCCAGCAGCCCCACAGGGACCCCCTACAATGAGCAGTTCTTC. This translates into CASSPTGTPYNEQFF.

The count of this clone is one. J is TRBJ2-7 and V is TRBV2; 9 bases line up with TRBD1. This CDR3 region has 16 residues. V was clipped by 3 bases and J by 5 bases; unmatched bases: 11. Germline CDR1 SNHLY, CDR2 FYNNEI. CDR3 sequence (DNA): TGTGCCAGCAGTGATCGTGCCGGGACAGGGCGTCACGAGCAGTACTTC. This translates into CASSDRAGTGRHEQYF.

The genes are TRBV5-1 and TRBJ2-3; TRBD1 matches at 10 bases. J was trimmed by 2 bases and V by 0 bases; bases with no gene match: 3. CDR1 is SGHRS, CDR2 YFSETQ, per germline. The CDR3 totals 16 residues. In DNA, the CDR3 is TGCGCCAGCAGCTTGGGGGGACAGGGGCCCACAGATACGCAGTATTTT. Its translation: CASSLGGQGPTDTQYF.

The chain recombines TRBV2 with TRBJ2-7, with D tentatively TRBD1 (6 bases). Looked up from germline, CDR1 is SNHLY and CDR2 is FYNNEI. The CDR3 loop spans 14 amino acids. Trimming removed 8 bases at V and 4 bases at J, with 18 bases between. The CDR3 DNA reads as TGTGCCAGCCAGCTCGACAGGAGGAAATACGAGCAGTACTTC. Translated, it gives CASQLDRRKYEQYF.

This clone was detected only once. J is TRBJ1-3 and V is TRBV6-5; perhaps TRBD1 as D (6 bases). Trimming shortened V by 10 bases and J by 4 bases, and 17 bases separated the two germline ends. CDR1 is MNHEY, CDR2 SVGAGI, per germline. This CDR3 comprises 14 residues. As DNA, the CDR3 is TGTGCCACCCAGCAGGGGCTGTCCGGAAACACCATATATTTT. Its translation is CATQQGLSGNTIYF.

The chain joins TRBV19 to TRBJ1-2, with D unresolved. This CDR3 comprises 13 residues. V lost 5 bases to trimming and J lost 8 bases, with 15 bases between them. From germline, CDR1 is LNHDA and CDR2 SQIVND (reference sequence). The CDR3 loop is CASSPDSRLGYTF. The CDR3 DNA sequence: TGTGCCAGTAGTCCAGACTCCCGGTTGGGCTACACCTTC.

The chain couples TRBV5-1 to TRBJ2-7; TRBD2 matches 13 bases. Germline-derived CDR1 and CDR2 are SGHRS and YFSETQ. Trimming cost V 3 bases and J 2 bases; bases outside gene matches: 2. The CDR3 consists of 15 residues. CDR3 DNA sequence: TGCGCCAGCAGCTCGGGACTAGCGGGACCCTACGAGCAGTACTTC. Amino acids: CASSSGLAGPYEQYF.

V usage is TRBV28 and J usage is TRBJ2-7, with 8 bases lining up with TRBD2. The CDR3 totals 17 residues. Germline CDR1 MDHEN, CDR2 SYDVKM. The V and J ends lost 5 bases and 3 bases, in that order; junction bases with no gene match: 15. The CDR3 bases are TGTGCCAGCAGTCTTGGTCGCCGTAGCGGGGAGGTCTACGAGCAGTACTTC. This sequence encodes CASSLGRRSGEVYEQYF.

The rearrangement links TRBV9 to TRBJ2-1; no reliable D call. V lost 0 bases and J lost 1, with 2 bases in between. Per germline, CDR1 SGDLS and CDR2 YYNGEE. The CDR3 length is 13 residues. The CDR3 DNA reads as TGTGCCAGCAGCGTAGCATCCTACAATGAGCAGTTCTTC. Protein sequence: CASSVASYNEQFF.

The chain couples TRBV3-1 (or the pseudogene TRBV3-2) to TRBJ2-7; 9 nucleotides align to TRBD1. This CDR3 comprises 14 residues. With 4 bases clipped from V and 2 bases from J, the junction kept 3 bases outside the gene matches. Germline V lookup: CDR1 LGHDT, CDR2 YNNKEL (reference sequence). The CDR3 sequence is CASSPRDRAYEQYF. CDR3 nucleotides: TGTGCCAGCAGCCCTCGGGACAGGGCCTACGAGCAGTACTTC.

This clone was counted a few times. The rearrangement uses TRBV5-6 and TRBJ2-3, with a tentative D call TRBD2 (5 bases). The CDR3 is made up of 15 amino acids. The germline V gene encodes CDR1 SGHDT and CDR2 YYEEEE. Trimming shortened V by 2 bases and J by 5 bases, and 15 bases separated the two germline ends. CDR3 amino acids: CASSLSWLAEDTQYF. The CDR3 DNA sequence: TGTGCCAGCAGCTTATCTTGGCTAGCCGAAGATACGCAGTATTTT.

V gene TRBV10-1 combines with J gene TRBJ2-3; perhaps TRBD2 as D (5 bases). This CDR3 is 15 amino acids long. V lost 2 bases, J lost 0 bases, and 9 bases lay in between. CDR1 is WNHNN and CDR2 is SYGVQD in the germline V gene (reference sequence). This CDR3 is CASSEPGISTDTQYF. The DNA for the CDR3 is TGCGCCAGCAGTGAGCCGGGGATTAGCACAGATACGCAGTATTTT.

The J gene is TRBJ1-1, the V gene TRBV9; D is perhaps TRBD1 (5 bases). Germline V gene sequence: CDR1 SGDLS, CDR2 YYNGEE. The CDR3 has 16 residues. With 3 bases removed from V and 0 bases from J, the gap between germline ends came to 15 bases. In DNA, the CDR3 is TGTGCCAGCAGCGCCCAACGGGGGAGCATGAACACTGAAGCTTTCTTT. This gives the protein CASSAQRGSMNTEAFF.

This clone was seen only a few times. The chain joins TRBV7-2 to TRBJ1-2, with 8 bases lining up with TRBD1. This CDR3 region has 14 residues. Germline V CDR1 and CDR2: SGHTA, FQGNSA. After removal of 5 bases from V and 3 bases from J, the junction contained 5 bases not matched to a gene. The CDR3 region is CASSDRGGDYGYTF. Here the CDR3 DNA reads TGTGCCAGCAGCGACAGGGGAGGGGACTATGGCTACACCTTC.